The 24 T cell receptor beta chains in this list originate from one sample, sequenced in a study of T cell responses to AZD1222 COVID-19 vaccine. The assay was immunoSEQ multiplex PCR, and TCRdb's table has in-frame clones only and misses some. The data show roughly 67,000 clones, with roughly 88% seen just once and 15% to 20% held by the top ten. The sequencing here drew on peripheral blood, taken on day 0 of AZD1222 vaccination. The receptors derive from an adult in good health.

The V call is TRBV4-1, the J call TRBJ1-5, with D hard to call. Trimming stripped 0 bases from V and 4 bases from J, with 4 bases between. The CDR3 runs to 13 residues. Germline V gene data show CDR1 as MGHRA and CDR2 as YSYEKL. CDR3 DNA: TGCGCCAGCAGCCAAGAGGCGAATCAGCCCCAGCATTTT. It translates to CASSQEANQPQHF.

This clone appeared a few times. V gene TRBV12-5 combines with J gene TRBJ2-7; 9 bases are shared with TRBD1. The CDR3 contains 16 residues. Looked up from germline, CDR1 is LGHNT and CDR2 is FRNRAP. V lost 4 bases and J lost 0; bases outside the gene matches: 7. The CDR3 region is CASGSRPGQGSYEQYF. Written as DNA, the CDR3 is TGTGCTAGTGGTTCGCGCCCGGGACAGGGCTCCTACGAGCAGTACTTC.

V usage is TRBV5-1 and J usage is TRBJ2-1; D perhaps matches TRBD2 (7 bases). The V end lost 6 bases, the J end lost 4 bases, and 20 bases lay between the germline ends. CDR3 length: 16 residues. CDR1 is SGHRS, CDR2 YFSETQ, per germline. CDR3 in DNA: TGCGCCAGCAACCCCAGCCGGGGGGCCATTTACAATGAGCAGTTCTTC. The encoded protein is CASNPSRGAIYNEQFF.

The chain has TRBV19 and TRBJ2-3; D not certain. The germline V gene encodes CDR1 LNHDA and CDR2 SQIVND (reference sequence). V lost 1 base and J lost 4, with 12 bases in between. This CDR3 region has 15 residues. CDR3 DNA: TGTGCCAGTAGTATAGTCACGTCGAAGGCAGATACGCAGTATTTT. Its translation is CASSIVTSKADTQYF.

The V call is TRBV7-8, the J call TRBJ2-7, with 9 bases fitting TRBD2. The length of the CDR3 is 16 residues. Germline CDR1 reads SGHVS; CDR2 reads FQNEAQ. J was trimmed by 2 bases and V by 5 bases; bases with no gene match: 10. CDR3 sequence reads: CASSPYIAGGPYEQYF. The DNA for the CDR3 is TGTGCCAGCAGCCCTTATATCGCGGGAGGGCCCTACGAGCAGTACTTC.

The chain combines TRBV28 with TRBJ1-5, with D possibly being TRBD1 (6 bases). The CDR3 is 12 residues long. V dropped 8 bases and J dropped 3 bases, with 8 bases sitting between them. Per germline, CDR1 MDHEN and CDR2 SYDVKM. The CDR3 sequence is CASRDTNQPQHF. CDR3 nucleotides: TGTGCCAGCCGGGACACCAATCAGCCCCAGCATTTT.

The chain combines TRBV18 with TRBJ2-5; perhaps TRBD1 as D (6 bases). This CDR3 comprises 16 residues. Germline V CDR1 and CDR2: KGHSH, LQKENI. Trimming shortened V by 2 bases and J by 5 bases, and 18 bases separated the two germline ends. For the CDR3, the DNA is TGTGCCAGCTCACCAATCATACAGGGAAATGTGGAGACCCAGTACTTC. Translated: CASSPIIQGNVETQYF.

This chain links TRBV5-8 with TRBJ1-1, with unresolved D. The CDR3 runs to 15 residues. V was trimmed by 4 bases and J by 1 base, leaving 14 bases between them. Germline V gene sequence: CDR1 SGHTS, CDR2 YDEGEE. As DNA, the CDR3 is TGTGCCAGCAGCCAGTGGGTGGGTACGAACACTGAAGCTTTCTTT. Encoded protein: CASSQWVGTNTEAFF.

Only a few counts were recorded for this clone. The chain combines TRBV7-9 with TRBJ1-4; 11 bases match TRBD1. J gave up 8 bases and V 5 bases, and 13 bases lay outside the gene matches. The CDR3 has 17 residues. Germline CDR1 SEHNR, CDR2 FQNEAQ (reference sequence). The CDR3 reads CASSISAGTGGMEKLFF. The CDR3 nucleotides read TGTGCCAGCAGCATAAGCGCCGGGACAGGGGGGATGGAAAAACTGTTTTTT.

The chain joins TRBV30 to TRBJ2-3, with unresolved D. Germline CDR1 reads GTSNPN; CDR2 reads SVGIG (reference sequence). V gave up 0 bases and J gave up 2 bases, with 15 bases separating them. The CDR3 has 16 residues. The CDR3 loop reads CAWSVRERRFTDTQYF. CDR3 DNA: TGTGCCTGGAGTGTACGCGAAAGACGATTCACAGATACGCAGTATTTT.

The CDR3 loop reads CASSFFREEKLFF. In DNA form, the CDR3 reads TGTGCCAGCAGTTTTTTCCGGGAGGAAAAACTGTTTTTT. V gene TRBV27 combines with J gene TRBJ1-4; D remains ambiguous. The CDR3 length is 13 residues. The germline V gene has CDR1 MNHEY and CDR2 SMNVEV (reference sequence). V was clipped by 3 bases and J by 8 bases, with 10 bases between them.

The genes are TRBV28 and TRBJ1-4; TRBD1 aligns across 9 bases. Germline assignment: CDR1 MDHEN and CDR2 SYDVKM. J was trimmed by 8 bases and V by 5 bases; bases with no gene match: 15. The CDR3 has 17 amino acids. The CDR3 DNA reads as TGTGCCAGCAGTAACACCGGGACAGGGTTCGTGTACGAAAAACTGTTTTTT. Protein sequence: CASSNTGTGFVYEKLFF. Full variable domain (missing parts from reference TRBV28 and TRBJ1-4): DVKVTQSSRYLVKRTGEKVFLECVQDMDHENMFWYRQDPGLGLRLIYFSYDVKMKEKGDIPEGYSVSREKKERFSLILESASTNQTSMYLCASSNTGTGFVYEKLFFGSGTQLSVL.

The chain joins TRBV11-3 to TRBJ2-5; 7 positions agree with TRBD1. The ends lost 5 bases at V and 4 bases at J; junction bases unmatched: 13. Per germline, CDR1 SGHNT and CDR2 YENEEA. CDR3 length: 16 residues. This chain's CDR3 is CASSPYPTGNLETQYF. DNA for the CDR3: TGTGCCAGCAGCCCGTACCCGACAGGGAATTTAGAGACCCAGTACTTC.

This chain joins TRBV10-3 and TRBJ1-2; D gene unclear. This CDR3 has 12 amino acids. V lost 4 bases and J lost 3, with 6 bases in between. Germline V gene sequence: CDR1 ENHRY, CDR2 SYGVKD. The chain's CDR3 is CAISARDYGYTF. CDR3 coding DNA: TGTGCCATCAGTGCCCGTGACTATGGCTACACCTTC.

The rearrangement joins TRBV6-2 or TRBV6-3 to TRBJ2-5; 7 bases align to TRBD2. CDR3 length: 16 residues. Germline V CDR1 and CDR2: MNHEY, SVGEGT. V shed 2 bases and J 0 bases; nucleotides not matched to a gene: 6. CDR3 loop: CASSYQSGTYQETQYF. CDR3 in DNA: TGTGCCAGCAGTTACCAAAGCGGGACCTACCAAGAGACCCAGTACTTC.

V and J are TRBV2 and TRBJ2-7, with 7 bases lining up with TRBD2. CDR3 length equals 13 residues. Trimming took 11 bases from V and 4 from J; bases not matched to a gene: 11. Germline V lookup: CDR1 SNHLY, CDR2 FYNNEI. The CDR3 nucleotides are TGTGCCTCTAAGATGGGAGGGGATTACGAGCAGTACTTC. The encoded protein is CASKMGGDYEQYF.

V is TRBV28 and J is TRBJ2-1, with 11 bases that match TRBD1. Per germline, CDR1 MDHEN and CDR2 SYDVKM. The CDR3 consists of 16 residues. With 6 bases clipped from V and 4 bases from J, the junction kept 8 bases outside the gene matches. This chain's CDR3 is CASRERGTGGYNEQFF. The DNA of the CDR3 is TGTGCCAGCAGAGAGCGAGGGACAGGGGGTTACAATGAGCAGTTCTTC.

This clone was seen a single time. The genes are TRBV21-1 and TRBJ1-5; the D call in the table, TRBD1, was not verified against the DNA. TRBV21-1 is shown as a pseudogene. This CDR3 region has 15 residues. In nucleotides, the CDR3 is TGTGCCACCACTGAAGGGACAGGGGGTAATCAGCCCCAGCATTTT. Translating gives CATTEGTGGNQPQHF.

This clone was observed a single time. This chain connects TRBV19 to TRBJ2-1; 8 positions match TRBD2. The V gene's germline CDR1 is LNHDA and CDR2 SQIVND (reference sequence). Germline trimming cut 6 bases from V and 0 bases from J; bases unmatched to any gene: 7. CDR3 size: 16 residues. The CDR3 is CASSSVAGSSYNEQFF. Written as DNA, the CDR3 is TGTGCCAGTAGCTCTGTAGCGGGATCCTCCTACAATGAGCAGTTCTTC.

This CDR3 is CSVWAVHSKTYEQYF. The CDR3 nucleotides read TGCAGCGTGTGGGCCGTACATTCGAAGACCTACGAGCAGTACTTC. The chain recombines TRBV29-1 with TRBJ2-7; D is uncertain. Between the trimmed V and J ends, which lost 6 bases and 2 bases, there was a span of 20 bases. CDR3 size: 15 residues. In germline, CDR1 is SQVTM, CDR2 ANQGSEA.

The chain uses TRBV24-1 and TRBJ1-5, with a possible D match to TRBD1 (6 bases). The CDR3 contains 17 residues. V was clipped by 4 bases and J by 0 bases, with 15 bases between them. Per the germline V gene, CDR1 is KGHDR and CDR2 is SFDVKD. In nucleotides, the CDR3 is TGTGCCACCAGTGAATCCGGGACACCAAATAGCAATCAGCCCCAGCATTTT. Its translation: CATSESGTPNSNQPQHF.

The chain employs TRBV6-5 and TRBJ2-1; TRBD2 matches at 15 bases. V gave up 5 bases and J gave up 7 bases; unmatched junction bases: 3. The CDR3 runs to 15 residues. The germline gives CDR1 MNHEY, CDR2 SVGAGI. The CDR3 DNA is TGTGCCAGCAGTACCGGGACTAGCGGGGGGAATGAGCAGTTCTTC. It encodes CASSTGTSGGNEQFF.

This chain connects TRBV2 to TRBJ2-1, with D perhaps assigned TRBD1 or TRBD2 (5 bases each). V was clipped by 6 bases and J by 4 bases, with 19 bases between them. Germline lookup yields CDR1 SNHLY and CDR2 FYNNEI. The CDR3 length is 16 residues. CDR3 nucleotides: TGTGCCAGCAGCCCAACCGGGACCCCCCGGTACAATGAGCAGTTCTTC. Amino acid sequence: CASSPTGTPRYNEQFF.

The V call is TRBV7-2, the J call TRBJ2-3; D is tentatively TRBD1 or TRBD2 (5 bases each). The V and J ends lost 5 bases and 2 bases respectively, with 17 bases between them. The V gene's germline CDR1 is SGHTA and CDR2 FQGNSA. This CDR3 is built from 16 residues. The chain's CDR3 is CASSPFRGGSTDTQYF. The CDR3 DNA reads TGTGCCAGCAGCCCATTTCGGGGCGGATCCACAGATACGCAGTATTTT.